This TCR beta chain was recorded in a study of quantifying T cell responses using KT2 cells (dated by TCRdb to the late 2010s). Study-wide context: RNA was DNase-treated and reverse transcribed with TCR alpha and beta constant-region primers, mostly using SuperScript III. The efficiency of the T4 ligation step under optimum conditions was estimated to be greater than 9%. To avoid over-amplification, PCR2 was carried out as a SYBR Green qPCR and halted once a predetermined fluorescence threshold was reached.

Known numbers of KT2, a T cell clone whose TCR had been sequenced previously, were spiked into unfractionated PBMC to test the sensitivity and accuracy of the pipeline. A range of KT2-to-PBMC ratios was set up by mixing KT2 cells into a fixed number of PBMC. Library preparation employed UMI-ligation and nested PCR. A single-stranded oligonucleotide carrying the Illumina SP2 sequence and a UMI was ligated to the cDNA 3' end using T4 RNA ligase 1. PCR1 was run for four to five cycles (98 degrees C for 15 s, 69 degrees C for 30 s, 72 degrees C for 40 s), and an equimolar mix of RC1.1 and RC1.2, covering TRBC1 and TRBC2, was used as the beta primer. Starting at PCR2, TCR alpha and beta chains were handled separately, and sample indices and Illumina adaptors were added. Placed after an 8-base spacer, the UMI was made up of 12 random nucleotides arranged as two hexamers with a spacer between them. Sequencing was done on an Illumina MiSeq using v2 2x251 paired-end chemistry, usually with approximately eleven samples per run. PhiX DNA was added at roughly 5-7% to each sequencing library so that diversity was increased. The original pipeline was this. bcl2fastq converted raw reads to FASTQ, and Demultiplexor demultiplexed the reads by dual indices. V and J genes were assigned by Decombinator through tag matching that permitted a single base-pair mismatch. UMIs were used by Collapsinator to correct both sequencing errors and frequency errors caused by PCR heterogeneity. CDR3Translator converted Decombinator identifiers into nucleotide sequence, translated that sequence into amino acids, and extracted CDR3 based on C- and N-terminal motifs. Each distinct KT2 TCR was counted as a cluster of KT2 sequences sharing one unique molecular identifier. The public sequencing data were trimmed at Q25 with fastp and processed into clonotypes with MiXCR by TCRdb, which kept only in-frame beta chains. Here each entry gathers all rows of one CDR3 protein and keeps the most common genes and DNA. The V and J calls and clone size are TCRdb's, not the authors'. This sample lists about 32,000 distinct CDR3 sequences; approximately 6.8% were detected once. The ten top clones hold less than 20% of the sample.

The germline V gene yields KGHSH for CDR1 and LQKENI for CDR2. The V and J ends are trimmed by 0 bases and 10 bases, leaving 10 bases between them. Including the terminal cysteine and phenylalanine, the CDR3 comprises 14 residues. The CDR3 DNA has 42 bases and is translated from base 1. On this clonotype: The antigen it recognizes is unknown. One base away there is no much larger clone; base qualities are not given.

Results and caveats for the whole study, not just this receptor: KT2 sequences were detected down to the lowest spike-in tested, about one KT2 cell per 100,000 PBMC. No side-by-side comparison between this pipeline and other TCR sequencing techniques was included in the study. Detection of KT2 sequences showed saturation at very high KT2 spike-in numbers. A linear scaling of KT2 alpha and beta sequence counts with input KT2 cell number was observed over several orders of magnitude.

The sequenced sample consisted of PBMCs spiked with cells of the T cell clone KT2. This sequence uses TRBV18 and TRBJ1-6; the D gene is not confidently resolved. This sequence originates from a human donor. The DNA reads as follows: TGTGCCAGCTCACCACCGTGGGTGGAATCACCCCTCCACTTT. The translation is CASSPPWVESPLHF.